This TCR beta chain was recovered during a study of blood T cell repertoires in COVID-19 (dated by TCRdb to the early 2020s). With regard to the full study: Collaborator samples came from the United States, Italy and Spain and covered acute and convalescent phases of COVID-19. The sample metadata nearly always contained a de-identified subject ID, COVID-19 status, age in years and sex. HLA class I and class II types, where available, came from metadata supplied by the sample provider rather than from assay-based typing. The repertoires were released in a freely available public database meant as a resource for research on the immune response to SARS-CoV-2. Subjects who had been exposed to COVID-19, were actively infected with it, or had recovered from it provided the deeply sampled blood TCRbeta repertoires that made up the dataset. The samples were drawn from the first 160 participants of the ongoing ImmuneRACE study and from over 950 subjects provided by 6 global collaborators. The material from the prospective study consisted of cDNA or gDNA derived from T cells, B-cell-depleted T cells, or PBMCs. Beyond this particular receptor, the publication reports: Clinical and demographic metadata were provided uncurated, with the amount varying by source and participant.

The CDR1 and CDR2 encoded by the germline V gene are SGHAT and FQNNGV. Measured from the cysteine to the phenylalanine, the CDR3 is 13 residues long. Only the CDR3 portion is preserved as DNA: 39 bases, with reading frame beginning at the first base. V loses 6 bases, J loses 7 bases, and the germline ends lie 13 bases apart. About this clone itself: No antigen is known for it. The record has no base qualities; no much larger clone is one base away.

The collaborating institutions used their own protocols to collect whole blood in K2EDTA tubes. For TCRbeta analysis, collaborator samples were shipped as frozen whole blood, as isolated PBMCs, or as DNA extracted from either sample type. The immunoSEQ Assay, a bias-controlled multiplex PCR, was used to amplify TCRbeta CDR3 regions from genomic DNA. On the study's bioinformatics: The number of nucleated cells in each sample was estimated by amplification of reference gene primers within the assay. To quantify the absolute abundance of each unique TCRbeta CDR3 rearrangement, sequence reads were collapsed and filtered. For each sample, productive Simpson clonality was calculated as the square root of Simpson's diversity index over productive rearrangements. As stored in TCRdb, this immuneACCESS dataset retains in-frame rearrangements with V and J assigned. A fraction of the clones does not appear; measured against another copy, unresolved V genes explain less than half of the discrepancy, and the remainder lacks a known reason. Clone size and V and J calls were adopted from that table, with D and trimming inferred from the DNA. This sample is represented by 150,000 to 180,000 clones; roughly nine tenths of them were singletons. The top ten constitute 2% to 3% of the sample.

Recombination linked TRBV11-2 to TRBJ1-5; the D gene is perhaps TRBD1, on 5 matching bases. Sequenced input: peripheral blood. This receptor was obtained from a woman aged 70-85 years with acute or convalescent COVID-19. In nucleotide form, the sequence is TGTGCCAGCAGTCGGGGGGAGGGCCAGCCCCAGCATTTT. It translates as CASSRGEGQPQHF. Full variable domain (CDR3 extended with the reference TRBV11-2 and TRBJ1-5 proteins): EAGVAQSPRYKIIEKRQSVAFWCNPISGHATLYWYQQILGQGPKLLIQFQNNGVVDDSQLPKDRFSAERLKGVDSTLKIQPAKLEDSAVYLCASSRGEGQPQHFGDGTRLSIL.